This entry lists 25 T cell receptor beta chains sequenced from one sample in a study of post-analysis software for immune sequencing data. Regarding the study as a whole: The five TRBV segments detected at higher frequency in patients than in controls included TRBV5-6, TRBV5-1 and TRBV20-1.

No antigen has been identified for these receptors. The TCR beta cDNA libraries contained unique molecular identifiers. TCRdb ran MiXCR on the PCR reads and lists one entry per CDR3 protein. The sample yields approximately 460,000 distinct CDR3 sequences, less than 45% seen once. Sequencing was done on a sample of blood. The receptor source for this set is a girl aged 10-17 years with multiple sclerosis.

The genes are TRBV7-9 and TRBJ2-6; tentative D call: TRBD1 (6 bases). The CDR3 extends over 15 amino acids. Germline CDR1 SEHNR, CDR2 FQNEAQ (reference sequence). V lost 5 bases and J 2 bases, leaving 10 bases between the germline ends. The CDR3 DNA sequence: TGTGCCAGCAGCGCACAGGGTACTGGGGCCAACGTCCTGACTTTC. Amino acid sequence: CASSAQGTGANVLTF.

This chain's CDR3 is CAISESATIDTDTQYF. Written as DNA, the CDR3 is TGTGCCATCAGTGAGTCAGCGACTATCGACACAGATACGCAGTATTTT. The chain employs TRBV10-3 and TRBJ2-3, with D maybe TRBD2 (5 bases). Trimming removed 0 bases at V and 2 bases at J, with 12 bases between. This CDR3 comprises 16 residues. The germline gives CDR1 ENHRY, CDR2 SYGVKD.

The chain joins TRBV29-1 to TRBJ1-1; D remains unclear. Germline V gene sequence: CDR1 SQVTM, CDR2 ANQGSEA. Trimming cost V 4 bases and J 1 base, with 10 bases left between them. CDR3 size: 13 residues. The CDR3 reads CSVVNEENTEAFF. CDR3 sequence (DNA): TGCAGCGTTGTCAATGAGGAGAACACTGAAGCTTTCTTT.

The rearrangement uses TRBV9 and TRBJ2-3, with TRBD2 identical over 10 bases. The CDR3 consists of 17 residues. J gave up 2 bases and V 4 bases, and 10 bases lay outside the gene matches. The germline V gene has CDR1 SGDLS and CDR2 YYNGEE. In DNA form, the CDR3 reads TGTGCCAGCAGCTCCCGGACTAGCGGACGCCCCACAGATACGCAGTATTTT. Translating it yields CASSSRTSGRPTDTQYF.

In this sample, this clonotype turned up a few times. This rearrangement joins TRBV6-5 to TRBJ1-4, with unresolved D. Trimming removed 6 bases from V and 7 bases from J, with 12 bases in between. There are 13 residues in the CDR3. Germline CDR1 is MNHEY and CDR2 is SVGAGI. The CDR3 DNA reads as TGTGCCAGCAGGGTTATGAGTGGTGAAAAACTGTTTTTT. This translates into CASRVMSGEKLFF.

This clonotype was seen only a few times. The chain links TRBV10-3 to TRBJ2-7; maybe TRBD2 (6 bases). Germline CDR1 reads ENHRY; CDR2 reads SYGVKD. This CDR3 region has 14 residues. Trimming took 4 bases from V and 6 from J, leaving 16 bases between them. This chain's CDR3 is CAISGGGASGEQYF. CDR3 sequence (DNA): TGTGCCATCAGTGGTGGAGGGGCTTCGGGCGAGCAGTACTTC.

The chain is built from TRBV7-9 and TRBJ2-5, with 8 bases fitting TRBD1. Germline CDR1 reads SEHNR; CDR2 reads FQNEAQ (reference sequence). V lost 5 bases and J lost 5; bases outside the gene matches: 4. CDR3 length: 13 residues. The CDR3 is CASSHRDRETQYF. The CDR3 DNA follows: TGTGCCAGCAGCCACCGGGACAGGGAGACCCAGTACTTC.

This clonotype was counted only a few times. This chain joins TRBV11-2 and TRBJ2-1; 13 bases line up with TRBD2. The CDR3 totals 18 residues. The germline CDR1 and CDR2 sequences are SGHAT and FQNNGV. Trimming removed 0 bases from V and 2 bases from J; junction bases left unmatched: 4. The CDR3 loop is CASSLDWTSGRPYNEQFF. The CDR3 DNA reads as TGTGCCAGCAGCTTAGATTGGACTAGCGGGAGACCCTACAATGAGCAGTTCTTC.

The chain is built from TRBV29-1 and TRBJ2-7; possible D gene TRBD1, 5 bases. CDR1 and CDR2 from the germline V gene are SQVTM and ANQGSEA. V lost 7 bases and J 7 bases, leaving 23 bases between the germline ends. The CDR3 extends over 14 amino acids. The CDR3 region has the DNA TGCAGCGGGGCCCGGTCCTCAGGGTTGGATGAGCAGTACTTC. This sequence encodes CSGARSSGLDEQYF.

The rearrangement joins TRBV27 to TRBJ2-5, with D possibly TRBD1 on 5 matching bases. Per germline, CDR1 MNHEY and CDR2 SMNVEV (reference sequence). V shed 3 bases and J shed 5 bases, with 13 bases lying between them. This CDR3 region has 14 residues. The CDR3 nucleotides read TGTGCCAGCAGTTTGGCCCGAAGGGGTGAGACCCAGTACTTC. Translating it yields CASSLARRGETQYF.

The chain has TRBV29-1 and TRBJ2-7; 7 bases line up with TRBD2. This CDR3 has 14 amino acids. V was pared by 2 bases and J by 5 bases, with 9 bases of the junction left unmatched. Germline values: CDR1 SQVTM, CDR2 ANQGSEA. This CDR3 is CSVETSERVDEQYF. Here the CDR3 DNA reads TGCAGCGTTGAAACTAGCGAGAGGGTCGACGAGCAGTACTTC.

This clonotype showed up just a few times. The chain has TRBV10-2 and TRBJ2-5; the D gene could be TRBD1 or TRBD2 (5 bases each). Deletions cut 2 bases from V and 4 bases from J, with 14 bases between. The CDR3 totals 15 residues. Germline lookup yields CDR1 WSHSY and CDR2 SAAADI. CDR3 sequence: CASSEVPGAIETQYF. The CDR3 DNA reads as TGCGCCAGCAGTGAGGTCCCCGGGGCGATAGAGACCCAGTACTTC.

The genes are TRBV29-1 and TRBJ1-1, with a tentative D call TRBD1 (6 bases). Trimming stripped 6 bases from V and 1 base from J, with 12 bases between. Germline loops: CDR1 SQVTM, CDR2 ANQGSEA. The CDR3 runs to 13 residues. CDR3 coding DNA: TGCAGCGTCGCCCAGACAGGGAACACTGAAGCTTTCTTT. It encodes CSVAQTGNTEAFF.

The chain carries TRBV20-1 and TRBJ2-7; 11 nucleotides align to TRBD2. V lost 6 bases and J lost 1; bases outside the gene matches: 8. This CDR3 contains 15 residues. CDR1 and CDR2 from the germline V gene are DFQATT and SNEGSKA (reference sequence). The DNA of the CDR3 is TGCAGTGCCCAAACCGGGACTAGCGGTTCCTACGAGCAGTACTTC. Residues: CSAQTGTSGSYEQYF.

The chain recombines TRBV29-1 with TRBJ2-7, with TRBD1 matching over 9 bases. Germline assignment: CDR1 SQVTM and CDR2 ANQGSEA. The CDR3 consists of 13 residues. V lost 6 bases, J lost 6 bases, and 9 bases stayed unmatched. In DNA form, the CDR3 reads TGCAGCGTCGAACAGGGGGCAACAGGCGAGCAGTACTTC. Amino acid sequence: CSVEQGATGEQYF.

The chain carries TRBV27 and TRBJ2-1, with TRBD1 as a possible D gene (6 bases). The CDR3 sequence is 14 residues long. Germline lookup yields CDR1 MNHEY and CDR2 SMNVEV (reference sequence). Between the trimmed V and J ends, which lost 7 bases and 8 bases, there was a span of 18 bases. DNA for the CDR3: TGTGCCAGCACGGCGCGGGCAGAGGGGGATGAGCAGTTCTTC. Translated: CASTARAEGDEQFF.

On this clonotype: One end of the junction is discordant with germline, which a read error may explain. The CDR3 coding sequence is TGTGCCAGCTCCCCAACTAGGAATGAGCGGTTCTTC. Protein sequence: CASSPTRNERFF. The chain carries TRBV18 and TRBJ2-1; possibly TRBD2 for D (5 bases). Germline assignment: CDR1 KGHSH and CDR2 LQKENI. This CDR3 spans 12 amino acids.

CDR3 nucleotide sequence: TGTGCCAGCAGCCAAGATTCGGCTAGCGTCGAGACCCAGTACTTC. This sequence encodes CASSQDSASVETQYF. The chain is built from TRBV3-1 and TRBJ2-5, with D tentatively TRBD2 (6 bases). The germline V gene has CDR1 LGHDT and CDR2 YNNKEL (reference sequence). The CDR3 covers 15 residues. Trimming stripped 0 bases from V and 5 bases from J, with 13 bases between.

The rearrangement links TRBV3-1 to TRBJ1-1; D is unclear. Trimming stripped 4 bases from V and 0 bases from J, with 9 bases between. The germline V gene has CDR1 LGHDT and CDR2 YNNKEL (reference sequence). The CDR3 is 14 amino acids. CDR3 nucleotide sequence: TGTGCCAGCAGCCGAGGCAACATGAACACTGAAGCTTTCTTT. Translating gives CASSRGNMNTEAFF.

This clonotype was counted a few times. This chain joins TRBV4-1 and TRBJ1-4; 8 bases agree with TRBD1. Germline V CDR1 and CDR2: MGHRA, YSYEKL. The CDR3 has 14 amino acids. V lost 2 bases and J lost 12; bases outside the gene matches: 8. The CDR3 region is CASSQPGQARELFF. The CDR3 DNA sequence: TGCGCCAGCAGCCAACCGGGACAGGCGAGGGAACTGTTTTTT.

On this clonotype itself: A junction end diverges from the germline sequence, so it may reflect a read error. The chain employs TRBV2 and TRBJ1-2, with D perhaps TRBD1 (5 bases). This CDR3 region has 12 residues. The germline V gene encodes CDR1 SNHLY and CDR2 FYNNEI. CDR3 residues: CVSSVNRFSYTF. The CDR3 DNA reads as TGTGTCAGCAGTGTAAACAGGTTCAGCTACACCTTC.

The table lists this clonotype with a count of one. V is TRBV6-5 and J is TRBJ2-1; D not resolved. The germline V gene has CDR1 MNHEY and CDR2 SVGAGI. The CDR3 loop spans 11 amino acids. Trimming stripped 6 bases from V and 13 bases from J, with 13 bases between. The CDR3 region is CASSLSVTQFF. The CDR3 nucleotides read TGTGCCAGCAGCCTCTCGGTTACCCAGTTCTTC.

This clonotype occurred a few times. The chain combines TRBV28 with TRBJ2-7; possible D gene TRBD2, 5 bases. Germline loops: CDR1 MDHEN, CDR2 SYDVKM. This CDR3 comprises 13 residues. Trimming removed 4 bases from V and 4 bases from J, with 11 bases in between. CDR3 bases: TGTGCCAGCAGTTCGCCGGGAAGTTACGAGCAGTACTTC. Its translation: CASSSPGSYEQYF.

The rearrangement links TRBV6-2 or TRBV6-3 to TRBJ2-4; D remains ambiguous. V shed 4 bases and J shed 0 bases, with 10 bases lying between them. Germline-derived CDR1 and CDR2 are MNHEY and SVGEGT. This CDR3 region has 15 residues. The CDR3 coding sequence is TGTGCCAGCAGTTCTAGACACCTAGCCAAAAACATTCAGTACTTC. It codes for CASSSRHLAKNIQYF.

This clonotype turned up a few times. The J gene is TRBJ2-5, the V gene TRBV10-3; 8 nucleotides line up with TRBD2. This CDR3 is built from 13 residues. V lost 4 bases and J lost 3; bases outside the gene matches: 1. Germline V CDR1 and CDR2: ENHRY, SYGVKD. The CDR3 spells CAISVGREETQYF. For the CDR3, the DNA is TGTGCCATCAGTGTCGGGAGGGAAGAGACCCAGTACTTC.